This TCR beta chain appears in the sequencing data of a study of blood T cell repertoires in COVID-19. Study in general: Material from acute and convalescent COVID-19 was sourced from the United States, Italy and Spain.

About this clone itself: This could be a read error, since a much larger clone is one nucleotide away. This sample also contains other DNA sequences that code for the same CDR3.

Per the authors' pipeline: Estimation of nucleated cell counts relied on the amplification of reference gene primers. Sequencing used immunoSEQ multiplex PCR; TCRdb keeps in-frame clones, though not all of them. V and J calls and clone size are those listed in that table; D and trimming were worked out from the DNA. The sample has about 410,000 clones, around nine tenths seen once. Germline CDR1 SGHRS, CDR2 YFSETQ. The V end lost 2 bases, the J end lost 1 base, and 6 bases lay between the germline ends. This CDR3 is built from 13 residues. Patients from Seattle were sampled longitudinally, starting during active infection.

The receptor's source is a middle-aged woman with COVID-19, enrolled during active disease. The chain couples TRBV5-1 to TRBJ1-1; D remains unclear. The sequencing sample was made of peripheral blood. CDR3 sequence (DNA): TGCGCCAGCAGCTTCGAGGGGAACACTGAAGCTTTCTTT. Its translation is CASSFEGNTEAFF. The whole variable domain, remainder taken from reference TRBV5-1 and TRBJ1-1, is KAGVTQTPRYLIKTRGQQVTLSCSPISGHRSVSWYQQTPGQGLQFLFEYFSETQRNKGNFPGRFSGRQFSNSRSEMNVSTLELGDSALYLCASSFEGNTEAFFGQGTRLTVV.